This TCR beta chain emerged from a study of blood T cells in healthy people across ages. This clonotype showed up many times. The target antigen is unknown. Findings and limits, study-wide: Older age went with lower TCR beta diversity per million T cells, in a roughly linear way.

Alongside a J-beta primer mix, a sample-barcoded 5' primer served in a second PCR lasting roughly 6 to 11 cycles. Every molecule of cDNA carried a tag from a template-switch adaptor with 12 random nucleotides. TCRdb re-derived calls from the 5' RACE reads in MiXCR, one entry per CDR3 protein. The profile covers 1.5 million to 2 million distinct CDR3 sequences, with 30% to 35% appearing a single time and about 11% taken by the ten largest. The V end lost 4 bases, the J end lost 1 base, and 7 bases lay between the germline ends. The CDR3 is 13 residues long. From germline, CDR1 is SGHAT and CDR2 FQNNGV.

The chain uses TRBV11-2 and TRBJ1-2; no firm D call. The sample consisted of blood. The TCR originated in a woman aged 30 to 39 in good health. CDR3 bases: TGTGCCAGCAGCTCATCGGGTAACTATGGCTACACCTTC. Its translation is CASSSSGNYGYTF.